This TCR beta chain is from a study of neurological immune-mediated disorders. V was trimmed by 4 bases and J by 5 bases, leaving 8 bases between them. The CDR3 covers 13 residues. Germline V lookup: CDR1 SGHTA, CDR2 FQGNSA. Ten or more counts support this clonotype. TCRdb re-derived calls from the 5' RACE reads in MiXCR, one entry per CDR3 protein. This table has about 46,000 distinct CDR3 sequences, 4% to 5.5% appearing once. This clonotype originated in a woman aged 55-75 years with multiple sclerosis. V usage is TRBV7-2 and J usage is TRBJ2-2; a weak D match, TRBD1 (6 bases). Material: PBMCs. CDR3 sequence: CASSSQGTGELFF. Written as DNA, the CDR3 is TGTGCCAGCAGCTCACAGGGAACCGGGGAGCTGTTTTTT. The full variable domain, completed using reference TRBV7-2 and TRBJ2-2, is GAGVSQSPSNKVTEKGKDVELRCDPISGHTALYWYRQSLGQGLEFLIYFQGNSAPDKSGLPSDRFSAERTGGSVSTLTIQRTQQEDSAVYLCASSSQGTGELFFGEGSRLTVL.